This is a list of T cell receptor beta chains from one sample in a study of cytomegalovirus exposure and HLA in healthy donors. Profiled with immunoSEQ multiplex PCR; TCRdb holds only in-frame clones, not every one. Of around 140,000 clones listed, around 9% are singletons. Sequencing was carried out using PBMCs. The source is a middle-aged woman in good health and CMV-seropositive. Each CDR3 is given with its conserved first and last residue. D genes are given only for firm matches. Where a row states a size, it is once, few, many or the class of an expanded clone; other rows omit it.

d_call: NA; v_call: TRBV5-1; clone_size: NA; j_call: TRBJ1-1; cdr3_nt: TGCGCCAGCAGCTCCGGTCTCGCCAACACTGAAGCTTTCTTT; cdr3_aa: CASSSGLANTEAFF
d_call: NA; v_call: TRBV5-6; clone_size: few; j_call: TRBJ1-2; cdr3_nt: TGTGCCAGCAGCCGGGATACAACCTATGTCTACACCTTC; cdr3_aa: CASSRDTTYVYTF
d_call: NA; v_call: TRBV6-4; clone_size: few; j_call: TRBJ1-2; cdr3_nt: TGTGCCAGCAGTTACCCTGGACAGAGCGGGGACTATGGCTACACCTTC; cdr3_aa: CASSYPGQSGDYGYTF
d_call: NA; v_call: TRBV5-4; clone_size: few; j_call: TRBJ2-7; cdr3_nt: TGTGCCAGCAGCTTTTTCAGGGATACAAGCGAGCAGTACTTC; cdr3_aa: CASSFFRDTSEQYF
d_call: TRBD1; v_call: TRBV15; clone_size: few; j_call: TRBJ1-1; cdr3_nt: TGTGCCACCAGCAAAAAACAGGGGACTTCTGAAGCTTTCTTT; cdr3_aa: CATSKKQGTSEAFF
d_call: TRBD1; v_call: TRBV27; clone_size: many; j_call: TRBJ1-2; cdr3_nt: TGTGCCAGCAGTTTTCAGACAGGGATTGGCTACACCTTC; cdr3_aa: CASSFQTGIGYTF
d_call: TRBD1; v_call: TRBV19; clone_size: NA; j_call: TRBJ2-4; cdr3_nt: TGTGCCAGTAGTATAGATCCGGGACAGGGAAGGAACATTCAGTACTTC; cdr3_aa: CASSIDPGQGRNIQYF
d_call: NA; v_call: TRBV27; clone_size: NA; j_call: TRBJ1-5; cdr3_nt: TGTGCCAGCAGTCTATTACCGGGTCAGCCCCAGCATTTT; cdr3_aa: CASSLLPGQPQHF
d_call: TRBD1; v_call: TRBV19; clone_size: NA; j_call: TRBJ2-2; cdr3_nt: TGTGCCAGCCGGGACAGAGGGACCGGGGAGCTGTTTTTT; cdr3_aa: CASRDRGTGELFF
d_call: TRBD2; v_call: TRBV2; clone_size: few; j_call: TRBJ2-3; cdr3_nt: TGTGCCACCGCGCCGGGGGGGCGGGGGGGCACAGATACGCAGTATTTT; cdr3_aa: CATAPGGRGGTDTQYF
d_call: NA; v_call: TRBV12-2; clone_size: NA; j_call: TRBJ1-2; cdr3_nt: TGTGCAAGTCGCTTAAGGGACAGGGGGCCTCATGGCTACACCTTC; cdr3_aa: CASRLRDRGPHGYTF
d_call: NA; v_call: TRBV5-1; clone_size: NA; j_call: TRBJ2-7; cdr3_nt: TGCGCCAGCAGTTGGCGGGGGCCACCCTACGAGCAGTACTTC; cdr3_aa: CASSWRGPPYEQYF
d_call: TRBD1; v_call: TRBV9; clone_size: NA; j_call: TRBJ1-1; cdr3_nt: TGTGCCAGCAGCGCGTCGGGACAGGGGAAGGGCACTGAAGCTTTCTTT; cdr3_aa: CASSASGQGKGTEAFF
d_call: NA; v_call: TRBV7-6; clone_size: few; j_call: TRBJ1-3; cdr3_nt: TGTGCCAGCAGCTTATCCCCTATGGCTGGCGGGAACACCATATATTTT; cdr3_aa: CASSLSPMAGGNTIYF
d_call: NA; v_call: TRBV5-1; clone_size: NA; j_call: TRBJ2-5; cdr3_nt: TGCGCCAGCAGCTCGAGACAGCTCGGGGAGACCCAGTACTTC; cdr3_aa: CASSSRQLGETQYF
d_call: TRBD1; v_call: TRBV7-2; clone_size: few; j_call: TRBJ2-7; cdr3_nt: TGTGCCAGCAGATACAGGACAGGAGAAAGCGAGCAGTACTTC; cdr3_aa: CASRYRTGESEQYF
d_call: TRBD2; v_call: TRBV5-4; clone_size: NA; j_call: TRBJ2-7; cdr3_nt: TGTGCCAGCAAACTAGCGGGGGCCTACGAGCAGTACTTC; cdr3_aa: CASKLAGAYEQYF
d_call: TRBD1; v_call: TRBV5-6; clone_size: NA; j_call: TRBJ2-7; cdr3_nt: TGTGCCAGCAGCTTGGGACAGGGATTAGGGGAGCAGTACTTC; cdr3_aa: CASSLGQGLGEQYF
d_call: TRBD2; v_call: TRBV5-1; clone_size: NA; j_call: TRBJ2-5; cdr3_nt: TGCGCCAGCAAGGCTAGCGGGGGTGGAGAGACCCAGTACTTC; cdr3_aa: CASKASGGGETQYF
d_call: TRBD1; v_call: TRBV6-6; clone_size: few; j_call: TRBJ1-4; cdr3_nt: TGTGCCAGTAGATCGGGACAGGGAAATGAAAAACTGTTTTTT; cdr3_aa: CASRSGQGNEKLFF
d_call: TRBD1; v_call: TRBV5-4; clone_size: few; j_call: TRBJ1-2; cdr3_nt: TGTGCCAGCAGCTTCGCAGGGGGCAACTATGGCTACACCTTC; cdr3_aa: CASSFAGGNYGYTF
d_call: NA; v_call: TRBV5-1; clone_size: NA; j_call: TRBJ2-3; cdr3_nt: TGCGCCAGCACAGGGCCTACTAGCACAGATACGCAGTATTTT; cdr3_aa: CASTGPTSTDTQYF
d_call: TRBD1; v_call: TRBV4-1; clone_size: few; j_call: TRBJ2-7; cdr3_nt: TGCGCCAGCAGCCAAGGACAGGGGGCTTACGAAGGGTACGAGCAGTACTTC; cdr3_aa: CASSQGQGAYEGYEQYF
d_call: NA; v_call: TRBV5-6; clone_size: few; j_call: TRBJ2-1; cdr3_nt: TGTGCCAGCAGCTTGCTATATGGCGGATTCTACAATGAGCAGTTCTTC; cdr3_aa: CASSLLYGGFYNEQFF
d_call: TRBD1; v_call: TRBV15; clone_size: few; j_call: TRBJ1-5; cdr3_nt: TGTGCCACCAGCAGAGGGGGTAGGACAGGGGGCGGTCAGCCCCAGCATTTT; cdr3_aa: CATSRGGRTGGGQPQHF
d_call: TRBD1; v_call: TRBV2; clone_size: large; j_call: TRBJ1-3; cdr3_nt: TGTGCCAGCCAAGGGGGCTTCGATGCTGGAAACACCATATATTTT; cdr3_aa: CASQGGFDAGNTIYF
d_call: TRBD1; v_call: TRBV19; clone_size: few; j_call: TRBJ1-1; cdr3_nt: TGTGCCAGTAGTATCGCAGGGGGAGGCACTGAAGCTTTCTTT; cdr3_aa: CASSIAGGGTEAFF
d_call: NA; v_call: TRBV9; clone_size: few; j_call: TRBJ2-5; cdr3_nt: TGTGCCAGCAGCGTAAGGAGCGATGGGGAGACCCAGTACTTC; cdr3_aa: CASSVRSDGETQYF
d_call: NA; v_call: TRBV5-5; clone_size: NA; j_call: TRBJ1-4; cdr3_nt: TGTGCCAGCAGCTTAGGACTCCAAAATGAAAAACTGTTTTTT; cdr3_aa: CASSLGLQNEKLFF
d_call: NA; v_call: TRBV5-5; clone_size: few; j_call: TRBJ1-2; cdr3_nt: TGTGCCAGCAGCTTTGAGGTATTCGGTGGCTACACCTTC; cdr3_aa: CASSFEVFGGYTF
d_call: NA; v_call: TRBV5-5; clone_size: NA; j_call: TRBJ2-3; cdr3_nt: TGTGCCAGCAGCCAGGTCCACACAGATACGCAGTATTTT; cdr3_aa: CASSQVHTDTQYF
d_call: TRBD1; v_call: TRBV19; clone_size: NA; j_call: TRBJ1-6; cdr3_nt: TGTGCCAGTAGTATCGGGACAGGGTCGCATAATTCACCCCTCCACTTT; cdr3_aa: CASSIGTGSHNSPLHF
d_call: NA; v_call: TRBV19; clone_size: NA; j_call: TRBJ2-2; cdr3_nt: TGTGCCAGTAGTATTCAGGGTGACGGGGAGCTGTTTTTT; cdr3_aa: CASSIQGDGELFF
d_call: TRBD1; v_call: TRBV7-6; clone_size: few; j_call: TRBJ1-1; cdr3_nt: TGTGCCAGCAGCTCGGGACAGGCGAACACTGAAGCTTTCTTT; cdr3_aa: CASSSGQANTEAFF
d_call: TRBD1; v_call: TRBV6-1; clone_size: NA; j_call: TRBJ1-2; cdr3_nt: TGTGCCACCCGGGACAGGGGGTTTACTAACTATGGCCACACCTTC; cdr3_aa: CATRDRGFTNYGHTF
d_call: TRBD2; v_call: TRBV5-6; clone_size: few; j_call: TRBJ2-2; cdr3_nt: TGTGCCAGCAGAAGACTAGCGGGGACCTTGGCCGGGGAGCTGTTTTTT; cdr3_aa: CASRRLAGTLAGELFF
d_call: NA; v_call: TRBV5-1; clone_size: few; j_call: TRBJ2-3; cdr3_nt: TGCGCCAGCAGCTTGGCGATCCGACACCAGGGCGCAGATACGCAGTATTTT; cdr3_aa: CASSLAIRHQGADTQYF
d_call: NA; v_call: TRBV5-8; clone_size: NA; j_call: TRBJ1-2; cdr3_nt: TGTGCCAGCAGCCTACTCTCGGCAGGGGTAGACTATGGCTACACCTTC; cdr3_aa: CASSLLSAGVDYGYTF
d_call: TRBD1; v_call: TRBV5-1; clone_size: few; j_call: TRBJ2-5; cdr3_nt: TGCGCCAGCTGGCAGGGGGTGACCGGGGAGACCCAGTACTTC; cdr3_aa: CASWQGVTGETQYF
d_call: TRBD2; v_call: TRBV5-1; clone_size: few; j_call: TRBJ2-7; cdr3_nt: TGCGCCAGCATCCTTAGGGACAAGACTAGCGGGGGATTCTCCTACGAGCAGTACTTC; cdr3_aa: CASILRDKTSGGFSYEQYF
d_call: TRBD1; v_call: TRBV5-1; clone_size: NA; j_call: TRBJ1-1; cdr3_nt: TGCGCCAGCAGCCGTACAGGGGGAACTGGTGAAGCTTTCTTT; cdr3_aa: CASSRTGGTGEAFF
d_call: TRBD1; v_call: TRBV29-1; clone_size: few; j_call: TRBJ2-3; cdr3_nt: TGCAGCGTTGAAGATGAGGGACAGGGCACAGATACGCAGTATTTT; cdr3_aa: CSVEDEGQGTDTQYF
d_call: NA; v_call: TRBV6-1; clone_size: NA; j_call: TRBJ2-7; cdr3_nt: TGTGCCAGCAGTGAAGCGGGGGGAGTGTACTACGAGCAGTACTTC; cdr3_aa: CASSEAGGVYYEQYF
d_call: NA; v_call: TRBV15; clone_size: few; j_call: TRBJ1-5; cdr3_nt: TGTGCCACCAGCAGAGGTACAGGCTTGGGATATAGCAATCAGCCCCAGCATTTT; cdr3_aa: CATSRGTGLGYSNQPQHF
d_call: NA; v_call: TRBV4-2; clone_size: NA; j_call: TRBJ1-2; cdr3_nt: TGTGCCAGCAGCCCCTCGGGGGATGGCTACACCTTC; cdr3_aa: CASSPSGDGYTF
d_call: NA; v_call: TRBV2; clone_size: NA; j_call: TRBJ1-1; cdr3_nt: TGTGCCAGCAGTGGAGGGGGGGGCATTGGGGCTTTCTTT; cdr3_aa: CASSGGGGIGAFF
d_call: TRBD2; v_call: TRBV9; clone_size: few; j_call: TRBJ2-1; cdr3_nt: TGTGCCAGCAGCGTAGGGGCGGGGGGTTACAATGAGCAGTTCTTC; cdr3_aa: CASSVGAGGYNEQFF
d_call: TRBD1; v_call: TRBV4-3; clone_size: few; j_call: TRBJ1-6; cdr3_nt: TGCGCCAGCAGCCAAGGACAGGGCGATTCACCCCTCCACTTT; cdr3_aa: CASSQGQGDSPLHF
d_call: TRBD1; v_call: TRBV2; clone_size: NA; j_call: TRBJ1-4; cdr3_nt: TGTGCCAGCAGAGACGAAGACAGGGATTTTAGAGAAAAACTGTTTTTT; cdr3_aa: CASRDEDRDFREKLFF
d_call: NA; v_call: TRBV10-2; clone_size: NA; j_call: TRBJ1-1; cdr3_nt: TGCGCCAGTTGGGCAGGGTTTATCACTGAAGCTTTCTTT; cdr3_aa: CASWAGFITEAFF
d_call: TRBD1; v_call: TRBV11-3; clone_size: few; j_call: TRBJ2-5; cdr3_nt: TGTGCCAGCAGCTTCCGACAGGGGGCCTACTTCGGGGAGACCCAGTACTTC; cdr3_aa: CASSFRQGAYFGETQYF
d_call: TRBD2; v_call: TRBV11-2; clone_size: NA; j_call: TRBJ2-1; cdr3_nt: TGTGCCAGCAGCTCGTTAGCGGGGGCCTTCAATGAGCAGTTCTTC; cdr3_aa: CASSSLAGAFNEQFF